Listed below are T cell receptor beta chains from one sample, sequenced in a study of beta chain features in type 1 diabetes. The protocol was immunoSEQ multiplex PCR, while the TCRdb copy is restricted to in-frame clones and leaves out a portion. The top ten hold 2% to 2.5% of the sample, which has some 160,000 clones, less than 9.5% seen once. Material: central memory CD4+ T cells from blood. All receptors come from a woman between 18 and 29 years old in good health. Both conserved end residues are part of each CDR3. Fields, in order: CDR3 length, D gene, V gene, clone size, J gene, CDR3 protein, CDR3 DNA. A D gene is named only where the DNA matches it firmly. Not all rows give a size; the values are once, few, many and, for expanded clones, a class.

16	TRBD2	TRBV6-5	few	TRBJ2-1	CASSYASGRWDNEQFF	TGTGCCAGCAGTTACGCTAGCGGGAGGTGGGACAATGAGCAGTTCTTC
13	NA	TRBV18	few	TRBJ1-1	CASSATGNTEAFF	TGTGCCAGCTCCGCGACAGGGAACACTGAAGCTTTCTTT
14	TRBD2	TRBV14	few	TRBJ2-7	CASSQGGSSYEQYF	TGTGCCAGCAGCCAAGGCGGGAGCTCCTACGAGCAGTACTTC
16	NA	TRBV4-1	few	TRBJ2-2	CASSQDSARVTGELFF	TGCGCCAGCAGCCAAGATTCCGCGAGGGTAACCGGGGAGCTGTTTTTT
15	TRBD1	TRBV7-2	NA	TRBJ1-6	CASSLDQGGNSPLHF	TGTGCCAGCAGCTTAGACCAGGGGGGCAATTCACCCCTCCACTTT
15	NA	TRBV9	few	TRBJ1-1	CASSVVYGGDTEAFF	TGTGCCAGCAGCGTAGTATATGGGGGGGACACTGAAGCTTTCTTT
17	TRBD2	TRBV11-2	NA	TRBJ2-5	CASSLGRTSGQQETQYF	TGTGCCAGCAGCTTAGGGAGGACTAGCGGCCAACAAGAGACCCAGTACTTC
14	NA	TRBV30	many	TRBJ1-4	CAWLPAGGGEKLFF	TGTGCCTGGCTGCCAGCGGGCGGAGGCGAAAAACTGTTTTTT
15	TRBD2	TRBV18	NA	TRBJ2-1	CASSPTTSGKHEQFF	TGTGCCAGCTCACCCACCACTAGCGGGAAGCATGAGCAGTTCTTC
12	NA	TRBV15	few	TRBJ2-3	CATSRGADTQYF	TGTGCCACCAGCAGGGGCGCAGATACGCAGTATTTT
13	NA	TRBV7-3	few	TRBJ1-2	CASSLQANYGYTF	TGTGCCAGCAGCTTACAGGCTAACTATGGCTACACCTTC
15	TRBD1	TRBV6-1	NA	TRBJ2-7	CASSDGWQGAYEQYF	TGTGCCAGCAGTGACGGCTGGCAGGGGGCCTACGAGCAGTACTTC
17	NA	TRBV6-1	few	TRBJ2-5	CASSEPNSRDFQETQYF	TGTGCCAGCAGTGAGCCTAACTCCCGGGACTTTCAAGAGACCCAGTACTTC
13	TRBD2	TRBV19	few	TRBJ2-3	CASSTTSEDTQYF	TGTGCCAGTAGTACCACTAGCGAAGATACGCAGTATTTT
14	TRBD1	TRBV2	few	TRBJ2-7	CASRGQGAAYEQYF	TGTGCCAGCAGAGGCCAGGGGGCTGCGTACGAGCAGTACTTC
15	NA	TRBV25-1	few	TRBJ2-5	CASSDSGDIQETQYF	TGTGCCAGCAGTGACTCAGGGGACATCCAAGAGACCCAGTACTTC
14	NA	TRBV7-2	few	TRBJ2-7	CASSPQTEDYEQYF	TGTGCCAGCAGCCCCCAGACAGAGGACTACGAGCAGTACTTC
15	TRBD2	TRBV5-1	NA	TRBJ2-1	CASSWGTSGSNEQFF	TGCGCCAGCAGCTGGGGGACTAGCGGGAGCAATGAGCAGTTCTTC
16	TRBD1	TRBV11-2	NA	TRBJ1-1	CASSLVAGGLNTEAFF	TGTGCCAGCAGCTTAGTGGCAGGGGGCTTGAACACTGAAGCTTTCTTT
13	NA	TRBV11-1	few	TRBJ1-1	CASSFTGNTEAFF	TGTGCCAGCAGCTTTACAGGGAACACTGAAGCTTTCTTT
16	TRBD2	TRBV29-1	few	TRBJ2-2	CSAVGSGSKHTGELFF	TGCAGCGCAGTCGGTAGCGGGAGTAAGCACACCGGGGAGCTGTTTTTT
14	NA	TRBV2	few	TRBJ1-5	CASSETAGNQPQHF	TGTGCCAGCAGTGAAACAGCGGGCAATCAGCCCCAGCATTTT
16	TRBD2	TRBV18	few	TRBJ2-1	CASSARTSGSSDEQFF	TGTGCCAGCTCCGCCAGGACTAGCGGGAGCAGCGATGAGCAGTTCTTC
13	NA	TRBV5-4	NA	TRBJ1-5	CASSLGLDQPQHF	TGTGCCAGCAGCTTGGGTCTAGATCAGCCCCAGCATTTT
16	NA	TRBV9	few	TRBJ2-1	CASSEGTTSSYNEQFF	TGTGCCAGCAGCGAAGGGACAACAAGCTCCTACAATGAGCAGTTCTTC
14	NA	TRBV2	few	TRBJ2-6	CASSPEAGANVLTF	TGTGCCAGCAGTCCCGAGGCTGGGGCCAACGTCCTGACTTTC
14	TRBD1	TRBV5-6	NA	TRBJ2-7	CASSDSGQADEQYF	TGTGCCAGCAGCGATTCAGGACAGGCAGACGAGCAGTACTTC
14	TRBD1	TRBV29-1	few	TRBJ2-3	CSAGDRVSTDTQYF	TGCAGCGCTGGGGACAGGGTTAGCACAGATACGCAGTATTTT